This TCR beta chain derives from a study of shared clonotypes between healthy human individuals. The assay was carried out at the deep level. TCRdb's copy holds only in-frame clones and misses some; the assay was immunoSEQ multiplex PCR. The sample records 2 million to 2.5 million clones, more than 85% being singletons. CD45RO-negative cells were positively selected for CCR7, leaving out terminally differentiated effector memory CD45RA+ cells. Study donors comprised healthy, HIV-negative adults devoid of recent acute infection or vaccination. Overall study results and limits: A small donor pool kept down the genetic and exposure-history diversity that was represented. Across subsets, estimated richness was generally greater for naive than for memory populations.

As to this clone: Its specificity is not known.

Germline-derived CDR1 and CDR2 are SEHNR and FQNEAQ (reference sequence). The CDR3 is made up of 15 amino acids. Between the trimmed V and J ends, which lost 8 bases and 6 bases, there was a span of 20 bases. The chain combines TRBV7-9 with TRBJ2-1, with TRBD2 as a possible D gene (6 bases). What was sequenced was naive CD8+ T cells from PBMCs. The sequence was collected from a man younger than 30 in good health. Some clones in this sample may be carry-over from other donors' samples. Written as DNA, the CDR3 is TGTGCCAGCCATCTCGTCGGGGGAGGAAGCAATGAGCAGTTCTTC. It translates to CASHLVGGGSNEQFF.